The present TCR beta chain was sequenced within a study of T-cell memory formation after mild COVID-19. This clonotype came up a few times. MiXCR, run by TCRdb on the 5' RACE reads, gives a single entry per CDR3 protein. The table includes about 500,000 distinct CDR3 sequences, approximately 20% detected once. Material: PBMCs or a T cell subset sorted from them (not recorded which). This TCR derives from an adult woman who had mild COVID-19 (a few samples of this study predate the infection). Cell type and time point are not known.

CDR3 sequence reads: CASSRPSTEAFF. Here the CDR3 DNA reads TGTGCCAGCAGCCGCCCGAGCACTGAAGCTTTCTTT. This chain links TRBV5-6 with TRBJ1-1; D is uncertain. Trimming took off 4 bases at V and 4 bases at J, with 8 bases between the two ends. CDR3 length equals 12 residues. Per the germline V gene, CDR1 is SGHDT and CDR2 is YYEEEE.